The next 5 T cell receptor beta chains were all read from a single sample in a study of post-analysis software for immune sequencing data. Study findings and constraints: Included in a set of roughly 5 TRBV segments more frequent in patients than controls were TRBV5-6, TRBV5-1 and TRBV20-1.

No antigen has been identified for these receptors. TCR beta libraries were prepared from cDNA with unique molecular identifiers. TCRdb re-analysed the PCR reads in MiXCR, keeping a single row per CDR3 protein. The table includes around 770,000 distinct CDR3 sequences, around 46% detected once. The sequenced sample was blood. The receptors originated from a girl aged 5 to 17 with multiple sclerosis.

This clonotype was seen more than once but under ten times. The chain joins TRBV4-2 to TRBJ2-5, with 9 bases identical to TRBD2. Germline V gene lookup returns CDR1 LGHNA and CDR2 YNFKEQ. The CDR3 covers 19 residues. The V gene end was trimmed by 1 base and the J gene end by 2 bases; junction bases not matched to a gene: 14. CDR3 nucleotides: TGTGCCAGCAGCCAAGTCAGGCGTAGCGGGAGCCCCGGGCAAGAGACCCAGTACTTC. Its translation: CASSQVRRSGSPGQETQYF.

This clonotype was observed once. V is TRBV20-1 and J is TRBJ2-7, with a possible D match to TRBD2 (6 bases). The germline CDR1 and CDR2 sequences are DFQATT and SNEGSKA (reference sequence). Trimming stripped 4 bases from V and 2 bases from J, with 15 bases between. The CDR3 loop spans 14 amino acids. The CDR3: CSATGTPKTYEQYF. The CDR3 bases are TGCAGTGCTACCGGGACTCCTAAAACCTACGAGCAGTACTTC.

The rearrangement uses TRBV6-5 and TRBJ1-5, with D maybe TRBD1 (5 bases). Germline V gene lookup returns CDR1 MNHEY and CDR2 SVGAGI. CDR3 length: 14 residues. V lost 4 bases, J lost 6 bases, and 13 bases lay in between. The CDR3 here is CASSSLGEPQPQHF. For the CDR3, the DNA is TGTGCCAGCAGTTCCTTGGGGGAACCTCAGCCCCAGCATTTT.

The chain carries TRBV5-1 and TRBJ2-5, with a possible D match to TRBD2 (6 bases). With 1 base removed from V and 0 bases from J, the gap between germline ends came to 13 bases. Germline V lookup: CDR1 SGHRS, CDR2 YFSETQ. This CDR3 comprises 16 residues. CDR3 sequence: CASSLSRASDQETQYF. The CDR3 DNA follows: TGCGCCAGCAGCTTGAGTAGGGCTAGCGACCAAGAGACCCAGTACTTC.

This clonotype came up a few times. The J gene is TRBJ2-7, the V gene TRBV12-3 or TRBV12-4; 7 bases are shared with TRBD2. V gave up 6 bases and J gave up 6 bases; unmatched junction bases: 14. CDR3 length: 15 residues. The CDR3 region has the DNA TGTGCCAGCAGCTTTGGGTCTAGCGGTATATCCGAGCAGTACTTC. Amino acid sequence: CASSFGSSGISEQYF.